A single sample is the source of the 29 T cell receptor beta chains below, sequenced in a study of cytomegalovirus exposure and HLA in healthy donors. Amplification used 60 Vbeta primers and 13 Jbeta primers. Measured with immunoSEQ multiplex PCR; TCRdb has only the in-frame clones, and not every one. This sample has approximately 160,000 clones; about 80% occur once, and the top ten carry around 7%. The sample consisted of PBMCs. The receptors shown here come from a man under 40 in good health and CMV-seropositive.

The genes are TRBV25-1 and TRBJ1-1; D uncertain. Trimming removed 3 bases from V and 10 bases from J, with 21 bases in between. The germline V gene encodes CDR1 MGHDK and CDR2 SYGVNS. The CDR3 is 15 amino acids. CDR3: CASSDRSRDHVSAFF. DNA for the CDR3: TGTGCCAGCAGTGATCGATCCCGGGATCATGTTTCAGCTTTCTTT. Using reference TRBV25-1 and TRBJ1-1 for the parts outside the CDR3, the full variable domain is EADIYQTPRYLVIGTGKKITLECSQTMGHDKMYWYQQDPGMELHLIHYSYGVNSTEKGDLSSESTVSRIRTEHFPLTLESARPSHTSQYLCASSDRSRDHVSAFFGQGTRLTVV.

The CDR3 here is CASSTQDLGRGTEAFF. The CDR3 nucleotides are TGTGCCAGCAGCACCCAAGATTTGGGGAGGGGGACTGAAGCTTTCTTT. The chain recombines TRBV11-3 with TRBJ1-1; maybe TRBD1 (6 bases). Trimming cost V 5 bases and J 5 bases, with 21 bases left between them. In germline, CDR1 is SGHNT, CDR2 YENEEA. The CDR3 runs 16 residues.

DNA of the CDR3: TGTGCCAGCAGCCACGACAGGGCTAGCAATCAGCCCCAGCATTTT. Amino acids: CASSHDRASNQPQHF. The chain couples TRBV7-8 to TRBJ1-5; 7 nucleotides agree with TRBD1. Germline V gene data show CDR1 as SGHVS and CDR2 as FQNEAQ. CDR3 length: 15 amino acids. Trimming cost V 5 bases and J 0 bases; bases outside gene matches: 4.

For this clone: Other DNA variants within this sample encode the same CDR3. CDR3 protein: CASSYGTGAYNEQFF. The CDR3 DNA reads TGTGCCAGCAGTTACGGGACAGGCGCCTACAATGAGCAGTTCTTC. The gene calls are TRBV6-5 and TRBJ2-1, with 8 bases lining up with TRBD1. The germline CDR1 and CDR2 sequences are MNHEY and SVGAGI. The CDR3 extends over 15 amino acids. V trimming: 2 bases; J trimming: 2 bases; junction bases outside the gene matches: 2.

V usage is TRBV6-5 and J usage is TRBJ2-7, with TRBD1 matching 8 bases. The CDR3 spans 12 residues. V lost 7 bases, J lost 2 bases, and 1 base stayed unmatched. Germline values: CDR1 MNHEY, CDR2 SVGAGI. In DNA form, the CDR3 reads TGTGCCAGCACCAGGGGGCCCTACGAGCAGTACTTC. Translated, it gives CASTRGPYEQYF.

The count of this clone is one. The chain uses TRBV27 and TRBJ2-1; D is perhaps TRBD2 (5 bases). The CDR3 sequence is 15 residues long. The ends were cut back, 7 bases at V and 4 bases at J, with 17 bases in the middle. Germline V gene sequence: CDR1 MNHEY, CDR2 SMNVEV (reference sequence). CDR3 nucleotide sequence: TGTGCCAGCACACGCGCCCCTAGCTCATACAATGAGCAGTTCTTC. Translation: CASTRAPSSYNEQFF.

This rearrangement joins TRBV4-3 to TRBJ2-5; D uncertain. CDR1 is LGHNA, CDR2 YSLEER, per germline. CDR3 length: 14 amino acids. V lost 1 base, J lost 2 bases, and 8 bases lay in between. CDR3 sequence (DNA): TGCGCCAGCAGCCAAGGGAGTAATCAAGAGACCCAGTACTTC. This translates into CASSQGSNQETQYF.

V is TRBV4-1 and J is TRBJ1-5; 8 bases align to TRBD1. The V gene's germline CDR1 is MGHRA and CDR2 YSYEKL. The CDR3 extends over 14 amino acids. V lost 4 bases, J lost 6 bases, and 5 bases stayed unmatched. CDR3: CASSPAGGSQPQHF. The DNA of the CDR3 is TGCGCCAGCAGCCCCGCAGGGGGCAGTCAGCCCCAGCATTTT.

The rearrangement links TRBV6-1 to TRBJ2-7, with D maybe TRBD1 (5 bases). Germline V CDR1 and CDR2: MNHNS, SASEGT. The V and J ends lost 0 bases and 0 bases respectively, with 9 bases between them. The CDR3 is made up of 15 amino acids. CDR3: CASSEAPGHSYEQYF. CDR3 coding DNA: TGTGCCAGCAGTGAAGCTCCAGGGCACTCCTACGAGCAGTACTTC.

This clone has more than one count but fewer than ten. This chain links TRBV6-6 with TRBJ1-1, with 9 bases fitting TRBD1. Germline CDR1 reads MNHNY; CDR2 reads SVGAGI (reference sequence). J lost 5 bases, V lost 3 bases, and 4 bases had no gene match. The CDR3 loop spans 14 amino acids. The DNA of the CDR3 is TGTGCCAGCAGTTATCCGGGACAGGGTACTGAAGCTTTCTTT. Translated, it gives CASSYPGQGTEAFF.

This clone was seen once. The chain joins TRBV6-5 to TRBJ1-1, with TRBD1 matching over 8 bases. With V trimmed by 5 bases and J by 1 base, 3 bases remained unmatched. The CDR3 contains 14 residues. In germline, CDR1 is MNHEY, CDR2 SVGAGI. Here the CDR3 DNA reads TGTGCCAGCAGTCCAGGACAGGGGAACACTGAAGCTTTCTTT. Encoded protein: CASSPGQGNTEAFF.

This clone was observed a handful of times. The chain employs TRBV6-5 and TRBJ2-7, with 8 nucleotides matching TRBD1. This CDR3 is built from 14 residues. CDR1 MNHEY and CDR2 SVGAGI come from the germline V gene. The J segment lost 5 bases and the V segment lost 10 bases, leaving 13 bases of the junction unmatched. CDR3 sequence (DNA): TGTGCCACCCAGGACTCAGGGGGCGTCGACGAGCAGTACTTC. Translated: CATQDSGGVDEQYF.

V and J are TRBV25-1 and TRBJ1-5, with 10 bases fitting TRBD1. The CDR3 runs 18 residues. Germline V gene data show CDR1 as MGHDK and CDR2 as SYGVNS. Germline trimming cut 3 bases from V and 0 bases from J; bases unmatched to any gene: 8. CDR3 amino acids: CASSDGQGERYSNQPQHF. The CDR3, as DNA: TGTGCCAGCAGTGACGGACAGGGGGAAAGGTATAGCAATCAGCCCCAGCATTTT.

The chain recombines TRBV2 with TRBJ2-5, with 8 nucleotides matching TRBD1. The assigned J gene may be wrong: the sequence end matches TRBJ2-7 better. The germline V gene encodes CDR1 SNHLY and CDR2 FYNNEI. The CDR3 consists of 16 residues. CDR3 nucleotide sequence: TGTGCCAGCAGTGATCATGACAGGGGTGGTCCCTACGAGCAGTACTTC. Translation: CASSDHDRGGPYEQYF.

The chain couples TRBV6-5 to TRBJ2-7; perhaps TRBD2 as D (5 bases). V was cut by 5 bases and J by 7 bases, with 15 bases left in between. There are 13 residues in the CDR3. Germline V gene data show CDR1 as MNHEY and CDR2 as SVGAGI. The CDR3 nucleotides are TGTGCCAGCAGTCAGGACTGGCGTGGAGAGCAGTACTTC. It codes for CASSQDWRGEQYF.

The J gene is TRBJ2-1, the V gene TRBV15; D gene unclear. CDR1 and CDR2 from the germline V gene are LNHNV and YYDKDF (reference sequence). This CDR3 comprises 14 residues. V was cut by 5 bases and J by 8 bases, with 16 bases left in between. The CDR3 DNA is TGTGCCACCAGCCCTAGGTCGGTAGGAGATGAGCAGTTCTTC. This gives the protein CATSPRSVGDEQFF. Looking up the rest from reference TRBV15 and TRBJ2-1 gives the full variable domain: DAMVIQNPRYQVTQFGKPVTLSCSQTLNHNVMYWYQQKSSQAPKLLFHYYDKDFNNEADTPDNFQSRRPNTSFCFLDIRSPGLGDTAMYLCATSPRSVGDEQFFGPGTRLTVL.

The chain recombines TRBV28 with TRBJ2-3; 7 bases are a match to TRBD2. Per the germline V gene, CDR1 is MDHEN and CDR2 is SYDVKM. The junction had 10 bases not matched to a gene; V was cut back by 8 bases and J by 8 bases. This CDR3 spans 13 amino acids. This CDR3 reads CASGRTSLTTQYF. DNA of the CDR3: TGTGCCAGCGGACGGACTAGTCTAACTACGCAGTATTTT.

J is TRBJ2-5 and V is TRBV19, with 10 positions matching TRBD1. In germline, CDR1 is LNHDA, CDR2 SQIVND (reference sequence). This CDR3 comprises 15 residues. V shed 4 bases, J shed 4 bases, and the junction held 6 bases outside the gene matches. The DNA for the CDR3 is TGTGCCAGTAGTACGGGGGACAGGGGCGTAGAGACCCAGTACTTC. It encodes CASSTGDRGVETQYF.

V and J are TRBV27 and TRBJ1-2; D may be TRBD1 (6 bases). The CDR3 extends over 12 amino acids. The germline V and J ends were trimmed by 2 bases and 8 bases, with 9 bases remaining between them. Looked up from germline, CDR1 is MNHEY and CDR2 is SMNVEV (reference sequence). The DNA of the CDR3 is TGTGCCAGCAGTTTAGGGGGCAAGGGCTACACCTTC. Protein: CASSLGGKGYTF.

As to this clone: The junction differs from germline at one of its ends, possibly a read error. J is TRBJ1-2 and V is TRBV7-9; D is uncertain. The CDR3 has 13 amino acids. Germline V gene lookup returns CDR1 SEHNR and CDR2 FQNEAQ (reference sequence). The CDR3 sequence: CSSSFGELGGYTF. The CDR3 DNA reads as TGTTCCAGCAGCTTCGGGGAGCTGGGGGGCTACACCTTC.

The rearrangement uses TRBV7-8 and TRBJ2-7; perhaps TRBD1 as D (6 bases). Germline assignment: CDR1 SGHVS and CDR2 FQNEAQ. The CDR3 is 13 amino acids. Trimming took off 5 bases at V and 3 bases at J, with 11 bases between the two ends. Written as DNA, the CDR3 is TGTGCCAGCAGCGAAAACAGGGTCTACGAGCAGTACTTC. It specifies CASSENRVYEQYF.

CDR3 region: CASSASGLTEAFF. CDR3 in DNA: TGTGCCAGCAGCGCCTCTGGCCTCACTGAAGCTTTCTTT. The chain is built from TRBV9 and TRBJ1-1; D call uncertain. Deletions cut 3 bases from V and 4 bases from J, with 10 bases between. Germline V gives CDR1 SGDLS, CDR2 YYNGEE. The CDR3 is 13 residues long.

This sequence joins TRBV6-1 and TRBJ2-5, with 8 bases identical to TRBD1. This CDR3 has 16 residues. CDR1 MNHNS and CDR2 SASEGT come from the germline V gene. V trimming: 0 bases; J trimming: 5 bases; junction bases outside the gene matches: 8. CDR3 loop: CASSEARQGNRETQYF. CDR3 coding DNA: TGTGCCAGCAGTGAAGCCCGACAGGGGAACCGGGAGACCCAGTACTTC.

The rearrangement links TRBV19 to TRBJ2-1, with 9 bases that match TRBD1. The germline V gene encodes CDR1 LNHDA and CDR2 SQIVND (reference sequence). The CDR3 has 13 amino acids. V shed 9 bases, J shed 6 bases, and the junction held 6 bases outside the gene matches. The CDR3 DNA sequence: TGTGCCAGCTCCCGGGACAGGGTCAATGAGCAGTTCTTC. It encodes CASSRDRVNEQFF.

V gene TRBV14 combines with J gene TRBJ2-7; D possibly corresponds to TRBD1 (5 bases). Germline CDR1 SGHDN, CDR2 FVKESK. Between the trimmed V and J ends, which lost 2 bases and 2 bases, there was a span of 16 bases. CDR3 length: 16 residues. The CDR3 region is CASSQQRGFFTYEQYF. The CDR3 DNA is TGTGCCAGCAGCCAACAAAGGGGATTTTTTACCTACGAGCAGTACTTC.

The chain links TRBV5-1 to TRBJ2-3; D uncertain. The germline CDR1 and CDR2 sequences are SGHRS and YFSETQ. V dropped 0 bases and J dropped 2 bases, with 4 bases sitting between them. This CDR3 has 13 residues. The CDR3 reads CASSLDSTDTQYF. The CDR3, as DNA: TGCGCCAGCAGCTTGGACTCCACAGATACGCAGTATTTT.

With regard to this clone: The sample contains more than one DNA sequence encoding this CDR3. The CDR3 region has the DNA TGTGCCAGTAACCCCGGACTATTTCAAGAGACCCAGTACTTC. Translation gives CASNPGLFQETQYF. The V call is TRBV7-2, the J call TRBJ2-5; D might be TRBD2 (6 bases). Germline V gene sequence: CDR1 SGHTA, CDR2 FQGNSA. The V end lost 9 bases, the J end lost 2 bases, and 16 bases lay between the germline ends. CDR3 length: 14 amino acids.

This chain uses TRBV5-6 with TRBJ2-5; 7 bases line up with TRBD1. This CDR3 spans 15 amino acids. Germline loops: CDR1 SGHDT, CDR2 YYEEEE. Trimming at V came to 4 bases and at J to 0 bases, leaving 6 bases not matched to a gene. Here the CDR3 DNA reads TGTGCCAGCAGCGGGACAGTGGGTAACCAAGAGACCCAGTACTTC. Translation: CASSGTVGNQETQYF.

This clone is a singleton in its sample. This chain links TRBV7-8 with TRBJ2-7, with D unresolved. The CDR3 runs to 16 residues. In germline, CDR1 is SGHVS, CDR2 FQNEAQ. The ends were cut back, 1 base at V and 1 base at J, with 14 bases in the middle. The CDR3 region is CASSLVRATRSYEQYF. The CDR3 coding sequence is TGTGCCAGCAGCTTAGTTCGAGCGACGAGGTCCTACGAGCAGTACTTC.